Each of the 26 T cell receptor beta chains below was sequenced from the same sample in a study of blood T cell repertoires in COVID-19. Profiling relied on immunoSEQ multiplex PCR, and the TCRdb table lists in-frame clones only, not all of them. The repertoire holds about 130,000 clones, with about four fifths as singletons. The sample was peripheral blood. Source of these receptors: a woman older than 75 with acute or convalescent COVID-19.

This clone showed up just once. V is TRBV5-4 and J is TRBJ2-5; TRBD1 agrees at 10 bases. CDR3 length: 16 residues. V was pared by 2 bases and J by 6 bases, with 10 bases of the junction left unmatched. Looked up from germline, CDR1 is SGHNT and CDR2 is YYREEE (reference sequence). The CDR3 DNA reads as TGTGCCAGCAGCTTACTATCCGGGACAGGGGAAAAGACCCAGTACTTC. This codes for CASSLLSGTGEKTQYF.

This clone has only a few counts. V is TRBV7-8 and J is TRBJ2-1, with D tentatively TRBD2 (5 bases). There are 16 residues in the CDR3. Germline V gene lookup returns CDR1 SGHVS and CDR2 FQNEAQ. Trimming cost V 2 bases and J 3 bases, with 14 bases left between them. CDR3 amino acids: CASSLSELDSYNEQFF. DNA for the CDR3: TGTGCCAGCAGCTTATCCGAACTAGATAGCTACAATGAGCAGTTCTTC.

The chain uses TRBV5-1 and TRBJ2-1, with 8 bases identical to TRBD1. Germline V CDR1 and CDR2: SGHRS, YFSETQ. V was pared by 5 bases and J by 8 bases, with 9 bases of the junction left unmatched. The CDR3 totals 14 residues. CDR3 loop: CASSNDRGSDEQFF. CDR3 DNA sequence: TGCGCCAGCAGTAACGACAGGGGCAGTGATGAGCAGTTCTTC.

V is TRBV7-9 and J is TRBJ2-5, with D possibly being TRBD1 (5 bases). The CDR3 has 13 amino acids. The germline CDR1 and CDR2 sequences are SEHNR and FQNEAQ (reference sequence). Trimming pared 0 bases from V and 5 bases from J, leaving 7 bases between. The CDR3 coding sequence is TGTGCCAGCAGCTTAGCAGGGGCCGAGACCCAGTACTTC. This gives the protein CASSLAGAETQYF. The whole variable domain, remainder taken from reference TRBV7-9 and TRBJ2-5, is DTGVSQNPRHKITKRGQNVTFRCDPISEHNRLYWYRQTLGQGPEFLTYFQNEAQLEKSRLLSDRFSAERPKGSFSTLEIQRTEQGDSAMYLCASSLAGAETQYFGPGTRLLVL.

The CDR3 DNA reads TGTGCCAGCAGACCCTGGGGGGGCCCTAATGAAAAACTGTTTTTT. Translating it yields CASRPWGGPNEKLFF. The chain recombines TRBV6-5 with TRBJ1-4, with D maybe TRBD1 (6 bases). Deletions cut 6 bases from V and 3 bases from J, with 14 bases between. Germline values: CDR1 MNHEY, CDR2 SVGAGI. The CDR3 is 15 amino acids.

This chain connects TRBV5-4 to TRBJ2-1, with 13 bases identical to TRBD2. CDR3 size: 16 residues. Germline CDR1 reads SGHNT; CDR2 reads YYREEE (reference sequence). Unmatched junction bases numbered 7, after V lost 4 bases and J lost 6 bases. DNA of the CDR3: TGTGCCAGCAGCCACCCTACTAGCGGGGGGGGCAATGAGCAGTTCTTC. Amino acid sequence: CASSHPTSGGGNEQFF.

CDR3 sequence: CASGTGQYNEKLFF. Written as DNA, the CDR3 is TGTGCTAGTGGTACGGGACAGTATAATGAAAAACTGTTTTTT. V and J are TRBV12-5 and TRBJ1-4, with 7 bases that match TRBD1. The J segment lost 4 bases and the V segment lost 5 bases, leaving 4 bases of the junction unmatched. The CDR3 spans 14 residues. The V gene's germline CDR1 is LGHNT and CDR2 FRNRAP.

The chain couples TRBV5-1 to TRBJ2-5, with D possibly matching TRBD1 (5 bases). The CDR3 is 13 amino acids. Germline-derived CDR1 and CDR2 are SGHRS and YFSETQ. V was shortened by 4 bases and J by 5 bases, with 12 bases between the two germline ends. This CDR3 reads CASSRGRAETQYF. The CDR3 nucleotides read TGCGCCAGCAGCAGGGGCCGGGCGGAGACCCAGTACTTC.

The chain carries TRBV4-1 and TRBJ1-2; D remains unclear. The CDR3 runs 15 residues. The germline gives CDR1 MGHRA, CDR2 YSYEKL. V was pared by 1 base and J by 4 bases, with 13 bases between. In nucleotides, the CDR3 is TGCGCCAGCAGCCAAGGGTTCGCCGGTATCTATGGCTACACCTTC. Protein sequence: CASSQGFAGIYGYTF.

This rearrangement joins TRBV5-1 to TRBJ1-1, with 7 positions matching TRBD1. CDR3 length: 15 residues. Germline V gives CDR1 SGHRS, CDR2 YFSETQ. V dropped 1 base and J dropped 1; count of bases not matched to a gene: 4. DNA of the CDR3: TGCGCCAGCAGCTTGTTAGGGACAGAGAACACTGAAGCTTTCTTT. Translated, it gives CASSLLGTENTEAFF.

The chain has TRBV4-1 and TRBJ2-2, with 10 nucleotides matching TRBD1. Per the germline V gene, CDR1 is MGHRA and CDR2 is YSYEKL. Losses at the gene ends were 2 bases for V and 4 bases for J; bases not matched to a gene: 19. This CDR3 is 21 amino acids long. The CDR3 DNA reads TGCGCCAGCAGCCAAATACGCCCTCGACTCGGGACAGGGGATGTCACCGGGGAGCTGTTTTTT. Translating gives CASSQIRPRLGTGDVTGELFF.

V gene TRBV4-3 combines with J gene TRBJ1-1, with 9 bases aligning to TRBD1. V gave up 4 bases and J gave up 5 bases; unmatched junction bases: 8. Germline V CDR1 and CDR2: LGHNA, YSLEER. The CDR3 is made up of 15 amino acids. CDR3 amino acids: CASSLSGTGQTEAFF. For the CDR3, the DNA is TGCGCCAGCAGCCTCTCCGGGACAGGGCAAACTGAAGCTTTCTTT.

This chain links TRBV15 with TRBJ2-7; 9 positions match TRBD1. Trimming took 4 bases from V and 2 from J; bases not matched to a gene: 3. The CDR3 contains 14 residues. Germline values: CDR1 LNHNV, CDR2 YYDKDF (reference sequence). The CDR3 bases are TGTGCCACCAGCACTGGGACAGGGCCCTACGAGCAGTACTTC. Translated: CATSTGTGPYEQYF.

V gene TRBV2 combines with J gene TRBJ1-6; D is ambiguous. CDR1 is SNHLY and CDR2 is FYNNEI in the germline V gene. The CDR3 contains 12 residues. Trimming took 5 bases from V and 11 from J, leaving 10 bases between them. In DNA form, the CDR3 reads TGTGCCAGCAGTTCGGCGGTACCACCCCTCCACTTT. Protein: CASSSAVPPLHF.

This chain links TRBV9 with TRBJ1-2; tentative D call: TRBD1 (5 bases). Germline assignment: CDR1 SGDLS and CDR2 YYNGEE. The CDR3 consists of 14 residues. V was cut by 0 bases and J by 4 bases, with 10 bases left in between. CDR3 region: CASSVGGPSYGYTF. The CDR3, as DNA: TGTGCCAGCAGCGTAGGGGGCCCTAGCTATGGCTACACCTTC.

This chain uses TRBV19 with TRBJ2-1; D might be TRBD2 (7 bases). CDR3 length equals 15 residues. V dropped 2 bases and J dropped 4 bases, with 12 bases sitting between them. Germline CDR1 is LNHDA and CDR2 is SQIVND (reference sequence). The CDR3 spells CASSISAGAYNEQFF. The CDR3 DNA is TGTGCCAGTAGTATATCGGCGGGGGCTTACAATGAGCAGTTCTTC.

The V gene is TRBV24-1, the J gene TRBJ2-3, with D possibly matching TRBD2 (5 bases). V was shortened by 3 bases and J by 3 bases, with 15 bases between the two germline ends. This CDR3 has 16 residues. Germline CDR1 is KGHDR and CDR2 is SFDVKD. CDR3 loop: CATSDTREPGTDTQYF. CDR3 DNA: TGTGCCACCAGTGATACCCGGGAACCGGGGACAGATACGCAGTATTTT.

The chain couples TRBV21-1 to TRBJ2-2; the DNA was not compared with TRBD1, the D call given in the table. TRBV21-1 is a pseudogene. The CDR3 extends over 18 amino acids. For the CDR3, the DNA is TGTGCCAGCACCCCGACAGGGGCCAAGATCCTGAACACCGGGGAGCTGTTTTTT. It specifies CASTPTGAKILNTGELFF.

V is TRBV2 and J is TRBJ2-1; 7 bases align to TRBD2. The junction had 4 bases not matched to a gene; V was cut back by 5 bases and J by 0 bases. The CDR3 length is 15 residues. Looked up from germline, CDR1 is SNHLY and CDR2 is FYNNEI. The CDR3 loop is CASSPRGGSYNEQFF. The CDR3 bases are TGTGCCAGCAGTCCCCGCGGGGGCTCCTACAATGAGCAGTTCTTC.

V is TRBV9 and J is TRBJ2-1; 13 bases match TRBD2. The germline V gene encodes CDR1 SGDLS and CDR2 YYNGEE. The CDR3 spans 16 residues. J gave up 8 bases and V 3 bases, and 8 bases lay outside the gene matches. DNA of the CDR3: TGTGCCAGCAGCGCCCCTGGACTAGCGGGGGCCGATGAGCAGTTCTTC. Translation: CASSAPGLAGADEQFF.

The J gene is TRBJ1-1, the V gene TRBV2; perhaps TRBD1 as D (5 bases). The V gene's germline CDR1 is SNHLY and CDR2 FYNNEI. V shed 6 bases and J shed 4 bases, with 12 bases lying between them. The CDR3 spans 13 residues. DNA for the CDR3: TGTGCCAGCAGACCACAGGAGGGCACTGAAGCTTTCTTT. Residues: CASRPQEGTEAFF.

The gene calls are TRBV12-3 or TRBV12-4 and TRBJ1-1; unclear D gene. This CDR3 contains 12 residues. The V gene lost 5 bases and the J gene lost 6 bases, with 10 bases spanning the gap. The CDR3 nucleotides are TGTGCCAGCAGTCCCGGGGTGCCTGAAGCTTTCTTT. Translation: CASSPGVPEAFF.

The CDR3 bases are TGCAGCGTTGAAGATCCAGACAGGGGGCCGTACGAGCAGTACTTC. Protein product: CSVEDPDRGPYEQYF. The rearrangement links TRBV29-1 to TRBJ2-7; TRBD1 aligns across 10 bases. With 0 bases clipped from V and 4 bases from J, the junction kept 6 bases outside the gene matches. The V gene's germline CDR1 is SQVTM and CDR2 ANQGSEA. CDR3 size: 15 residues.

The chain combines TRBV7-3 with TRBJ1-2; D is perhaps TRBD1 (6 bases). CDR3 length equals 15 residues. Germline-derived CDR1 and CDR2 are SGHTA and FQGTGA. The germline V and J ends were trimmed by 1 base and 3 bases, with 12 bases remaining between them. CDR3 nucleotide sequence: TGTGCCAGCAGCTTAATCGCAGGGGATGACTATGGCTACACCTTC. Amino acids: CASSLIAGDDYGYTF.

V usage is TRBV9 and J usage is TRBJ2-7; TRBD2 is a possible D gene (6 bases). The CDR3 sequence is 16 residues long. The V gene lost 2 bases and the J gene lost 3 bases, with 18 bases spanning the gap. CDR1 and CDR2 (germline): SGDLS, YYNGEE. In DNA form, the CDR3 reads TGTGCCAGCAGCGTTGGGGCGGCAGGGACTTACTACGAGCAGTACTTC. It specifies CASSVGAAGTYYEQYF.

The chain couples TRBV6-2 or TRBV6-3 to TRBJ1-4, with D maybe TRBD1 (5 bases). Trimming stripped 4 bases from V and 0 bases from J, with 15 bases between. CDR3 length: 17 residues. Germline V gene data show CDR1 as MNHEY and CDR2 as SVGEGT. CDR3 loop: CASSSAGTPTTNEKLFF. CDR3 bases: TGTGCCAGCAGTTCAGCCGGGACTCCGACAACTAATGAAAAACTGTTTTTT.